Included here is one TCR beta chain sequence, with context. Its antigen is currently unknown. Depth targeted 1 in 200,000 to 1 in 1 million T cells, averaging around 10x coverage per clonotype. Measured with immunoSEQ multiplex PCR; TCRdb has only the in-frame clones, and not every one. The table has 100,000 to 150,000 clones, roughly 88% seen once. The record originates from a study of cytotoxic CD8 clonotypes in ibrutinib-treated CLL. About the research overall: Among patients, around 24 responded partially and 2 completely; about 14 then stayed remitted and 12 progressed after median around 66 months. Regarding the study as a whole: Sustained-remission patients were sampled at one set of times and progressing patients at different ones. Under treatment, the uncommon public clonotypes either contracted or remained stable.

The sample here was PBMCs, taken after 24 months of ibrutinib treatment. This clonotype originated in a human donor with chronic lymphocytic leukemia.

CDR3 DNA sequence: TGTGCCAGCAGCCAGGGAGGGCAGGGATTGGGATACAATGAGCAGTTCTTC. Its translation is CASSQGGQGLGYNEQFF. V is TRBV14 and J is TRBJ2-1, with 7 positions matching TRBD2. Germline CDR1 is SGHDN and CDR2 is FVKESK. The CDR3 loop spans 17 amino acids. V gave up 3 bases and J gave up 4 bases; unmatched junction bases: 12.